The clone carrying this T cell receptor (beta chain) was counted ten times or more. Its antigen remains unknown. J lost 4 bases, V lost 1 base, and 22 bases had no gene match. This CDR3 comprises 22 residues. Germline V gene lookup returns CDR1 SGHTA and CDR2 FQGTGA. Individual cDNA molecules received unique molecular identifiers during library preparation. TCRdb recomputed calls from the 5' RACE reads with MiXCR, one row per CDR3 protein. Counted here are under 35,000 distinct CDR3 sequences, around 5.2% occurring once; the ten biggest clones make up 3.5%. These data are taken from a study of early T cells in non-severe SARS-CoV-2 infection. Overall study results and limits: A preference for anti-spike CD8 responses marked VDJdb matching, which missed private and CD4 specificities.

This sequence originates from an adult who was a healthcare worker with PCR-confirmed SARS-CoV-2 infection or an uninfected control (not recorded which). The sample taken for sequencing was whole blood. This chain joins TRBV7-3 and TRBJ2-2; 9 bases fit TRBD1. The CDR3 sequence is CASSLKALRTGANSAPTGELFF. DNA of the CDR3: TGTGCCAGCAGCTTAAAGGCCCTCCGGACAGGGGCGAATTCAGCCCCCACCGGGGAGCTGTTTTTT.